The following is a T cell receptor (beta chain) sequence with its context. What it recognizes is unknown. In the naive CD8 group, cells lacked CD45RO and were positively selected for CCR7, so terminally differentiated effector memory CD45RA+ cells were left out. All donors were Caucasian adults living in Nashville, Tennessee. Profiled with immunoSEQ multiplex PCR; TCRdb holds only in-frame clones, not every one. This sample carries around 2,000,000 clones, about 95% of them seen once, and the ten largest clones take about 1.1%. The sample comes from a study of shared clonotypes between healthy human individuals. Study-wide context: Each donor's CD8 memory used one plate, CD8 naive two, each CD4 subset three.

Germline values: CDR1 WSHSY, CDR2 SAAADI. Trimming stripped 6 bases from V and 7 bases from J, with 12 bases between. The CDR3 runs 12 residues. Findings of the study overall: A small donor pool kept down the genetic and exposure-history diversity that was represented.

The sequence came from a young man in good health. What was sequenced was naive CD8+ T cells sorted from blood. V and J are TRBV10-2 and TRBJ1-1; the D is unclear. DNA for the CDR3: TGCGCCAGCAGCGGTACAGAAATTGAAGCTTTCTTT. It translates to CASSGTEIEAFF.